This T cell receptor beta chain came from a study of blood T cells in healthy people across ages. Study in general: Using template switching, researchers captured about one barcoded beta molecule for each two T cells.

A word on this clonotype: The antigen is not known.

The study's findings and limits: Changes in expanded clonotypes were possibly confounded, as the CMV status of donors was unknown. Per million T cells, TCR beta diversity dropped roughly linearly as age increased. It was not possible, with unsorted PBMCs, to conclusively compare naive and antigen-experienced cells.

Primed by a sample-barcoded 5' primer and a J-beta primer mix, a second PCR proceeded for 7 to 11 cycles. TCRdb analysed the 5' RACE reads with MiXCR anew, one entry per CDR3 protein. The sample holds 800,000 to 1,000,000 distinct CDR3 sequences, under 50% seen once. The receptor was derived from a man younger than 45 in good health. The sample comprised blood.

Here the CDR3 reads CASRYKDLNTEAFF. The CDR3 DNA reads as TGTGCCAGCAGGTACAAGGATTTGAACACTGAAGCTTTCTTT. This chain connects TRBV2 to TRBJ1-1; D is ambiguous. Trimming stripped 6 bases from V and 0 bases from J, with 11 bases between. CDR1 and CDR2 from the germline V gene are SNHLY and FYNNEI. The CDR3 sequence is 14 residues long.